These T cell receptor beta chains were read from a single sample in a study of CD8+ T cells in alopecia areata. Some clones are missing from TCRdb's copy, which holds only in-frame ones; the method was immunoSEQ multiplex PCR. The sample consists of 70,000 to 95,000 clones, 51% of them appearing once. The material sequenced was NKG2D-high CD8+ T cells sorted from blood. Every receptor here comes from a human donor with alopecia areata. Both conserved end residues are part of each CDR3. A D gene is named only where the DNA matches it firmly. A row's size may be missing; if present it is once, few, many or a size class.

J gene | V gene | clone size | D gene | CDR3 protein | CDR3 DNA
TRBJ1-1 | TRBV27 | - | - | CASRGTEAFF | TGTGCCAGCAGGGGCACTGAAGCTTTCTTT
TRBJ1-6 | TRBV5-6 | - | - | CASSVGTHSPLHF | TGTGCCAGCAGCGTAGGTACCCACTCACCCCTCCACTTT
TRBJ1-1 | TRBV7-2 | - | - | CASSFGGSIEAFF | TGTGCCAGCAGCTTTGGAGGGTCGATTGAAGCTTTCTTT
TRBJ1-2 | TRBV6-5 | - | - | CASSYTFGGNYGYTF | TGTGCCAGCAGTTACACATTCGGGGGTAACTATGGCTACACCTTC
TRBJ2-3 | TRBV13 | few | - | CASSLPPDTQYF | TGTGCCAGCAGCCTCCCGCCAGATACGCAGTATTTT
TRBJ2-3 | TRBV30 | - | - | CAWSGGWDPDTQYF | TGTGCCTGGAGTGGGGGCTGGGACCCAGATACGCAGTATTTT
TRBJ2-7 | TRBV7-9 | - | - | CASQNPGSLPGYEQYF | TGTGCCAGCCAGAATCCGGGAAGCCTCCCAGGTTACGAGCAGTACTTC
TRBJ1-2 | TRBV9 | - | - | CASSPGTANYGYTF | TGTGCCAGCAGCCCCGGGACGGCGAACTATGGCTACACCTTC
TRBJ1-4 | TRBV28 | few | - | CASSITGKLFF | TGTGCCAGCAGTATAACGGGGAAACTGTTTTTT
TRBJ2-4 | TRBV27 | few | - | CASSPQDSRQSQKYF | TGTGCCAGCAGCCCTCAGGACAGCCGCCAAAGCCAGAAGTACTTC
TRBJ2-3 | TRBV28 | few | TRBD1 | CASSGGTGELVTDTQYF | TGTGCCAGCAGTGGAGGGACAGGGGAGTTGGTCACAGATACGCAGTATTTT
TRBJ2-3 | TRBV2 | - | - | CASSEDVTDTQYF | TGTGCCAGCAGTGAGGACGTCACAGATACGCAGTATTTT
TRBJ2-5 | TRBV6-5 | - | - | CASSRIDRSQETQYF | TGTGCCAGCAGTCGAATCGACAGGAGCCAAGAGACCCAGTACTTC
TRBJ2-7 | TRBV29-1 | few | - | CSGGEAGAYEQYF | TGCAGCGGGGGGGAGGCAGGCGCCTACGAGCAGTACTTC
TRBJ1-1 | TRBV30 | - | - | CALDRNTEAFF | TGTGCCTTAGACCGGAACACTGAAGCTTTCTTT
TRBJ1-4 | TRBV29-1 | - | TRBD1 | CSVEETGGQIEKLFF | TGCAGCGTTGAGGAGACAGGGGGCCAGATTGAAAAACTGTTTTTT
TRBJ2-7 | TRBV2 | - | - | CASTPRTRGAFEQYF | TGTGCCAGCACCCCCAGAACCCGGGGGGCGTTTGAGCAGTACTTC
TRBJ2-3 | TRBV11-2 | - | - | CASSLLGITDTQYF | TGTGCCAGCAGCTTACTTGGGATCACAGATACGCAGTATTTT
TRBJ2-7 | TRBV7-9 | - | TRBD1 | CASSSPSGDRGNHEQYF | TGTGCCAGCAGCTCGCCTTCCGGGGACAGGGGGAACCACGAGCAGTACTTC
TRBJ2-3 | TRBV5-6 | - | TRBD1 | CASSGLQGAGPNTDTQYF | TGTGCCAGCAGCGGCTTACAGGGGGCAGGCCCTAACACAGATACGCAGTATTTT
TRBJ1-2 | TRBV20-1 | - | - | CSANGYTF | TGCAGTGCTAATGGCTACACCTTC
TRBJ2-6 | TRBV7-9 | - | TRBD1 | CASSPPTGSGANVLTF | TGTGCCAGCAGTCCCCCGACAGGGAGCGGGGCCAACGTCCTGACTTTC
TRBJ1-5 | TRBV7-8 | - | - | CASSWTGNQPQHF | TGTGCCAGCAGTTGGACAGGCAATCAGCCCCAGCATTTT
TRBJ1-2 | TRBV29-1 | - | - | CSVVSPLGGYTF | TGCAGCGTTGTCTCCCCACTTGGGGGCTACACCTTC
TRBJ1-5 | TRBV5-1 | - | TRBD1 | CASSPGTEVNQPQHF | TGCGCCAGCAGCCCGGGGACAGAGGTTAATCAGCCCCAGCATTTT
TRBJ2-7 | TRBV6-5 | - | TRBD1 | CASSYAAGGGYEQYF | TGTGCCAGCAGTTACGCGGCAGGGGGCGGTTACGAGCAGTACTTC
TRBJ2-3 | TRBV7-3 | - | TRBD1 | CATSWTGGTDTQYF | TGTGCCACCTCGTGGACAGGGGGCACAGATACGCAGTATTTT
TRBJ2-1 | TRBV5-4 | - | TRBD2 | CASSFEERGSYNEQFF | TGTGCCAGCAGCTTCGAAGAGCGGGGATCCTACAATGAGCAGTTCTTC
TRBJ2-2 | TRBV27 | - | - | CASRFHTGELFF | TGTGCCAGCAGGTTTCACACCGGGGAGCTGTTTTTT
TRBJ2-1 | TRBV15 | once | - | CATSRDGGGGQFF | TGTGCCACCAGCAGAGATGGAGGCGGAGGGCAGTTCTTC
TRBJ2-5 | TRBV29-1 | - | - | CSALQRRVQETQYF | TGCAGCGCGTTACAAAGGAGGGTACAAGAGACCCAGTACTTC
TRBJ2-3 | TRBV27 | - | - | CASSLSGSTDTQYF | TGTGCCAGCAGTTTATCCGGGAGCACAGATACGCAGTATTTT
TRBJ1-2 | TRBV4-1 | - | - | CASSQTQAFLGYTF | TGCGCCAGCAGCCAAACACAGGCCTTCCTAGGCTACACCTTC
TRBJ2-4 | TRBV28 | - | TRBD2 | CASSHSGYLPLAKNIQYF | TGTGCCAGCAGTCATAGCGGGTATCTCCCCTTAGCCAAAAACATTCAGTACTTC
TRBJ1-4 | TRBV7-8 | - | - | CASKRTDATNEKLFF | TGTGCCAGCAAGAGGACAGACGCAACTAATGAAAAACTGTTTTTT
TRBJ2-3 | TRBV29-1 | - | - | CRALKDTDTQYF | TGCAGGGCCCTCAAGGACACAGATACGCAGTATTTT
TRBJ1-2 | TRBV30 | - | - | CAWSVPPSF | TGTGCCTGGAGTGTACCCCCTTCCTTC
TRBJ2-1 | TRBV28 | - | TRBD2 | CASSGGRNEQFF | TGTGCCAGCAGTGGCGGGAGGAATGAGCAGTTCTTC
TRBJ1-2 | TRBV29-1 | - | - | CSVERTPNGYTF | TGCAGCGTTGAACGCACCCCTAATGGCTACACCTTC
TRBJ2-1 | TRBV6-6 | - | - | CASSYPSGARMNEQFF | TGTGCCAGCAGTTACCCCTCCGGGGCGCGGATGAATGAGCAGTTCTTC
TRBJ2-5 | TRBV28 | - | - | CASSTPKETQYF | TGTGCCAGCAGCACCCCGAAAGAGACCCAGTACTTC
TRBJ2-1 | TRBV29-1 | - | TRBD2 | CSVELAGAVYNEQFF | TGCAGCGTTGAGCTAGCGGGGGCGGTCTACAATGAGCAGTTCTTC
TRBJ1-4 | TRBV5-6 | - | - | CASSLVGGGNEKLFF | TGTGCCAGCAGCTTGGTTGGGGGCGGGAATGAAAAACTGTTTTTT
TRBJ2-2 | TRBV14 | - | - | CASSQRENTGELFF | TGTGCCAGCAGCCAACGGGAGAACACCGGGGAGCTGTTTTTT
TRBJ1-5 | TRBV7-8 | - | - | CASSLTDGSNQPQHF | TGTGCCAGCAGCCTAACTGACGGGTCCAATCAGCCCCAGCATTTT
TRBJ2-1 | TRBV28 | - | - | CASRLDSYNEQFF | TGTGCCAGCAGGCTAGACTCCTACAATGAGCAGTTCTTC
TRBJ2-7 | TRBV27 | - | TRBD1 | CASSWTGGASRYEQYF | TGTGCCAGCAGTTGGACAGGGGGTGCCTCTCGGTACGAGCAGTACTTC
TRBJ2-4 | TRBV5-4 | - | - | CASSSEVAKNIQYF | TGTGCCAGCAGCTCCGAGGTAGCCAAAAACATTCAGTACTTC
TRBJ2-1 | TRBV29-1 | - | TRBD2 | CSVAAGEVYNEQFF | TGCAGCGTTGCTGCGGGAGAGGTTTACAATGAGCAGTTCTTC